This T cell receptor (beta chain) was captured by sequencing in a study of CD8 T cells in Susac syndrome. Study results and caveats: The number of individuals included in the study's TCR sequencing and HLA analysis was acknowledged as relatively small.

Note on this clonotype: Its specificity is unknown.

Germline loops: CDR1 SGHTA, CDR2 FQGNSA. The CDR3 contains 13 residues. V lost 5 bases and J lost 6, with 12 bases in between. Random hexamers served to reverse transcribe about 0.5 to 1 ug RNA. Amplification of TCR beta CDR3 by immunoSEQ multiplex PCR spanned 54 Vbeta and 13 Jbeta. A single record per CDR3 protein comes from TCRdb applying MiXCR to the immunoSEQ multiplex PCR reads. The sample has about 160,000 distinct CDR3 sequences, around 93% seen once. The source is a human donor in good health. What was sequenced was CD4+ T cells from PBMCs. The chain uses TRBV7-2 and TRBJ2-3; possible D gene TRBD2, 5 bases. The CDR3 DNA follows: TGTGCCAGCAGCGGAAATCGAGGGGATACGCAGTATTTT. Translation gives CASSGNRGDTQYF.